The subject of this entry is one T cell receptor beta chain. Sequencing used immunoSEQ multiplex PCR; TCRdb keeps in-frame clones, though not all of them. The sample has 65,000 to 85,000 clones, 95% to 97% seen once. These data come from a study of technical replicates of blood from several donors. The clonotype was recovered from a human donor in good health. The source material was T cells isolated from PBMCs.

The CDR3 is CASSWDRAGQPQHF. CDR3 sequence (DNA): TGTGCCAGCAGCTGGGACAGGGCCGGTCAGCCCCAGCATTTT. The genes are TRBV2 and TRBJ1-5, with 9 bases identical to TRBD1. Germline CDR1 is SNHLY and CDR2 is FYNNEI. Trimming cost V 6 bases and J 6 bases; bases outside gene matches: 6. This CDR3 has 14 residues.